Listed below are T cell receptor beta chains from one sample, sequenced in a study of blood T cell repertoires in COVID-19. Libraries were prepared by immunoSEQ multiplex PCR; TCRdb keeps only in-frame clonotypes and omits some of them. The table includes about 74,000 clones, roughly 91% detected once. The sample taken for sequencing was peripheral blood. The receptor source for this set is an elderly woman with active or convalescent COVID-19. Both conserved end residues are part of each CDR3. The order of the fields is D gene, V gene, J gene, clone size, CDR3 length, CDR3 DNA, CDR3 protein. D genes are given only for firm matches. Rows may omit the clone size; those that give it use once, few, many or a size class.

d_call: NA
v_call: TRBV7-3
j_call: TRBJ1-2
clone_size: NA
cdr3_length: 12
cdr3_nt: TGTGCCAGCAGCTTATCAGGCTATGGCTACACCTTC
cdr3_aa: CASSLSGYGYTF

d_call: NA
v_call: TRBV5-1
j_call: TRBJ2-3
clone_size: NA
cdr3_length: 17
cdr3_nt: TGCGCCAGCAGCCCCGGTAGCGGATATTCAGACCAAGATACGCAGTATTTT
cdr3_aa: CASSPGSGYSDQDTQYF

d_call: NA
v_call: TRBV5-1
j_call: TRBJ1-4
clone_size: NA
cdr3_length: 15
cdr3_nt: TGCGCCAGCAGCGTAGGGGGAACTAAGAATGAAAAACTGTTTTTT
cdr3_aa: CASSVGGTKNEKLFF

d_call: NA
v_call: TRBV5-1
j_call: TRBJ1-3
clone_size: NA
cdr3_length: 16
cdr3_nt: TGCGCCAGCAGCTTGGGCGCAGGCTTCTCTGGAAACACCATATATTTT
cdr3_aa: CASSLGAGFSGNTIYF

d_call: TRBD1
v_call: TRBV7-9
j_call: TRBJ2-7
clone_size: NA
cdr3_length: 14
cdr3_nt: TGTGCCAGCAGCTTACCGGGACAGGGATACGAGCAGTACTTC
cdr3_aa: CASSLPGQGYEQYF

d_call: NA
v_call: TRBV10-3
j_call: TRBJ1-3
clone_size: NA
cdr3_length: 14
cdr3_nt: TGTGCCATCAGTGAGTCTCACCAGGGAAACACCATATATTTT
cdr3_aa: CAISESHQGNTIYF

d_call: NA
v_call: TRBV9
j_call: TRBJ1-5
clone_size: NA
cdr3_length: 13
cdr3_nt: TGTGCCAGCAGCGTAGGACAGAATCAGCCCCAGCATTTT
cdr3_aa: CASSVGQNQPQHF

d_call: NA
v_call: TRBV19
j_call: TRBJ1-1
clone_size: NA
cdr3_length: 13
cdr3_nt: TGTGCCAGTAGTATGGGCCTGAACACTGAAGCTTTCTTT
cdr3_aa: CASSMGLNTEAFF

d_call: TRBD2
v_call: TRBV7-2
j_call: TRBJ2-2
clone_size: once
cdr3_length: 17
cdr3_nt: TGTGCCAGCAGCTTAGTTTCGGCGGGGGGAGGGACCGGGGAGCTGTTTTTT
cdr3_aa: CASSLVSAGGGTGELFF

d_call: NA
v_call: TRBV24-1
j_call: TRBJ2-6
clone_size: NA
cdr3_length: 16
cdr3_nt: TGTGCCACCGGCCAGACTCCTTTGTGGGGGGCCAACGTCCTGACTTTC
cdr3_aa: CATGQTPLWGANVLTF

d_call: NA
v_call: TRBV9
j_call: TRBJ2-3
clone_size: NA
cdr3_length: 16
cdr3_nt: TGTGCCAGCAGCCCCCAGGAGGGCAGTAGCACAGATACGCAGTATTTT
cdr3_aa: CASSPQEGSSTDTQYF

d_call: TRBD1
v_call: TRBV30
j_call: TRBJ2-5
clone_size: NA
cdr3_length: 15
cdr3_nt: TGTGCCTGGAGTGGGGGGACAGGAAGACAAGAGACCCAGTACTTC
cdr3_aa: CAWSGGTGRQETQYF

d_call: NA
v_call: TRBV10-3
j_call: TRBJ1-1
clone_size: NA
cdr3_length: 14
cdr3_nt: TGTGCCATCAGTCCATTGGGGGCGAACACTGAAGCTTTCTTT
cdr3_aa: CAISPLGANTEAFF

d_call: NA
v_call: TRBV2
j_call: TRBJ2-4
clone_size: once
cdr3_length: 13
cdr3_nt: TGTGCCAGCAGGACTCAAGCCAAAAACATTCAGTACTTC
cdr3_aa: CASRTQAKNIQYF

d_call: NA
v_call: TRBV15
j_call: TRBJ2-1
clone_size: once
cdr3_length: 13
cdr3_nt: TGTGCCACCAGCAGAGACAGGGGCAATGAGCAGTTCTTC
cdr3_aa: CATSRDRGNEQFF

d_call: TRBD2
v_call: TRBV2
j_call: TRBJ2-5
clone_size: NA
cdr3_length: 15
cdr3_nt: TGTGCCAGCAGTGCCGCTAGCGGGGTTTGGGAGACCCAGTACTTC
cdr3_aa: CASSAASGVWETQYF

d_call: TRBD2
v_call: TRBV7-2
j_call: TRBJ2-3
clone_size: NA
cdr3_length: 15
cdr3_nt: TGTGCCAGCAGCTTAGATCTAGCGGGGGGACCTCCGCAGTATTTT
cdr3_aa: CASSLDLAGGPPQYF

d_call: NA
v_call: TRBV4-3
j_call: TRBJ2-2
clone_size: NA
cdr3_length: 19
cdr3_nt: TGCGCCAGCAGCCATCGAAGCGCCAAGGGGCCTGCGAACACCGGGGAGCTGTTTTTT
cdr3_aa: CASSHRSAKGPANTGELFF

d_call: NA
v_call: TRBV30
j_call: TRBJ1-5
clone_size: NA
cdr3_length: 13
cdr3_nt: TGTGCCTGGGAACCAGACGGGAATCAGCCCCAGCATTTT
cdr3_aa: CAWEPDGNQPQHF

d_call: NA
v_call: TRBV9
j_call: TRBJ1-2
clone_size: NA
cdr3_length: 14
cdr3_nt: TGTGCCAGCAGCGTATCGGTAGAGGGTTTTGGCTACACCTTC
cdr3_aa: CASSVSVEGFGYTF

d_call: TRBD1
v_call: TRBV5-5
j_call: TRBJ2-3
clone_size: NA
cdr3_length: 17
cdr3_nt: TGTGCCAGCACCGCACAGCCCAGGACAGGGGCCACAGATACGCAGTATTTT
cdr3_aa: CASTAQPRTGATDTQYF

d_call: NA
v_call: TRBV28
j_call: TRBJ2-2
clone_size: NA
cdr3_length: 11
cdr3_nt: TGTGCCACCGATACTACCGGGGAGCTGTTTTTT
cdr3_aa: CATDTTGELFF

d_call: NA
v_call: TRBV7-9
j_call: TRBJ1-3
clone_size: NA
cdr3_length: 19
cdr3_nt: TGTGCCAGCACCTTTTACGTAGGCAGGGGAGCTAATGCTGGAAACACCATATATTTT
cdr3_aa: CASTFYVGRGANAGNTIYF

d_call: NA
v_call: TRBV11-2
j_call: TRBJ1-2
clone_size: NA
cdr3_length: 13
cdr3_nt: TGTGCCAGCAGCTTTTTCGGGGAGGGTGGCTACACCTTC
cdr3_aa: CASSFFGEGGYTF

d_call: NA
v_call: TRBV5-8
j_call: TRBJ1-5
clone_size: NA
cdr3_length: 15
cdr3_nt: TGTGCCACGACAGGAGCTCGAGATAGCAATCAGCCCCAGCATTTT
cdr3_aa: CATTGARDSNQPQHF

d_call: TRBD2
v_call: TRBV3-1/TRBV3-2
j_call: TRBJ2-3
clone_size: NA
cdr3_length: 16
cdr3_nt: TGTGCCAGCAGCGAGCTTCTAGCGGGGTTGACAGATACGCAGTATTTT
cdr3_aa: CASSELLAGLTDTQYF

d_call: NA
v_call: TRBV10-3
j_call: TRBJ1-4
clone_size: NA
cdr3_length: 15
cdr3_nt: TGTGCCATCAGCCCAGGTTTTGCAACTAATGAAAAACTGTTTTTT
cdr3_aa: CAISPGFATNEKLFF

d_call: TRBD1
v_call: TRBV3-1/TRBV3-2
j_call: TRBJ1-2
clone_size: NA
cdr3_length: 13
cdr3_nt: TGTGCCAGCAGCCAGACAGGGGTCTATGGCTACACCTTC
cdr3_aa: CASSQTGVYGYTF

d_call: NA
v_call: TRBV3-1/TRBV3-2
j_call: TRBJ1-1
clone_size: once
cdr3_length: 14
cdr3_nt: TGTGCCAGCAGCCAAGTACAAGGGGCCCCTGAAGCTTTCTTT
cdr3_aa: CASSQVQGAPEAFF

d_call: NA
v_call: TRBV10-3
j_call: TRBJ2-5
clone_size: NA
cdr3_length: 12
cdr3_nt: TGTGCCATCAGTGCAGGGCCAGAGACCCAGTACTTC
cdr3_aa: CAISAGPETQYF

d_call: NA
v_call: TRBV2
j_call: TRBJ2-1
clone_size: NA
cdr3_length: 14
cdr3_nt: TGTGCCAGCAGTGACGGTAGCTCCTACAATGAGCAGTTCTTC
cdr3_aa: CASSDGSSYNEQFF

d_call: NA
v_call: TRBV7-2
j_call: TRBJ2-1
clone_size: once
cdr3_length: 13
cdr3_nt: TGTGCCAGCAGCTCCTCCTCCTACAATGAGCAGTTCTTC
cdr3_aa: CASSSSSYNEQFF

d_call: NA
v_call: TRBV30
j_call: TRBJ1-2
clone_size: NA
cdr3_length: 15
cdr3_nt: TGTGCCTGGAGTGTTAGAAGTGAACCTCTCTATGGCTACACCTTC
cdr3_aa: CAWSVRSEPLYGYTF

d_call: TRBD1
v_call: TRBV7-6
j_call: TRBJ1-5
clone_size: NA
cdr3_length: 14
cdr3_nt: TGTGCCAGCAGCCTTGGGACAGTTGATCAGCCCCAGCATTTT
cdr3_aa: CASSLGTVDQPQHF

d_call: NA
v_call: TRBV7-3
j_call: TRBJ1-1
clone_size: NA
cdr3_length: 15
cdr3_nt: TGTGCCAGCAGCTTAATGGAGGCTCCGAGGACTGAAGCTTTCTTT
cdr3_aa: CASSLMEAPRTEAFF

d_call: TRBD1
v_call: TRBV4-1
j_call: TRBJ1-6
clone_size: NA
cdr3_length: 15
cdr3_nt: TGCGCCAGCAGCCAGGGGACAGGGCGTAATTCACCCCTCCACTTT
cdr3_aa: CASSQGTGRNSPLHF

d_call: NA
v_call: TRBV5-6
j_call: TRBJ1-1
clone_size: NA
cdr3_length: 13
cdr3_nt: TGTGCCAGCAGAGAAGTGAGGGACACTGAAGCTTTCTTT
cdr3_aa: CASREVRDTEAFF

d_call: NA
v_call: TRBV4-1
j_call: TRBJ1-5
clone_size: NA
cdr3_length: 13
cdr3_nt: TGCGCCAGCAGCCAAGATCGGGATCAGCCCCAGCATTTT
cdr3_aa: CASSQDRDQPQHF

d_call: NA
v_call: TRBV6-2/TRBV6-3
j_call: TRBJ1-1
clone_size: few
cdr3_length: 13
cdr3_nt: TGTGCCAGCAGTTACAGAGAACAGATTGAAGCTTTCTTT
cdr3_aa: CASSYREQIEAFF

d_call: NA
v_call: TRBV9
j_call: TRBJ2-2
clone_size: NA
cdr3_length: 16
cdr3_nt: TGTGCCAGCAGCGTAGGTGCTAAACTAAACACCGGGGAGCTGTTTTTT
cdr3_aa: CASSVGAKLNTGELFF

d_call: TRBD1
v_call: TRBV20-1
j_call: TRBJ2-3
clone_size: NA
cdr3_length: 17
cdr3_nt: TGCAGTGCTAGTAGCATTCCGGGACAGGGGCACACAGATACGCAGTATTTT
cdr3_aa: CSASSIPGQGHTDTQYF

d_call: NA
v_call: TRBV28
j_call: TRBJ1-1
clone_size: NA
cdr3_length: 12
cdr3_nt: TGTGCCAGCCAACGGGGGGGTACTGAAGCTTTCTTT
cdr3_aa: CASQRGGTEAFF

d_call: NA
v_call: TRBV2
j_call: TRBJ1-2
clone_size: NA
cdr3_length: 13
cdr3_nt: TGTGCCAGCAGGTCAGGGTCCGGCTATGGCTACACCTTC
cdr3_aa: CASRSGSGYGYTF

d_call: NA
v_call: TRBV12-3/TRBV12-4
j_call: TRBJ2-7
clone_size: NA
cdr3_length: 12
cdr3_nt: TGTGCCAGCAGTTCCAGCTCCTACGAGCAGTACTTC
cdr3_aa: CASSSSSYEQYF

d_call: TRBD1
v_call: TRBV6-2/TRBV6-3
j_call: TRBJ1-2
clone_size: NA
cdr3_length: 14
cdr3_nt: TGTGCCAGCAGTTATGCGACAGGGCAGAACGGCTACACCTTC
cdr3_aa: CASSYATGQNGYTF

d_call: NA
v_call: TRBV9
j_call: TRBJ2-5
clone_size: NA
cdr3_length: 15
cdr3_nt: TGTGCCAGCAGTCCGGGACTCCAACTTCAAGAGACCCAGTACTTC
cdr3_aa: CASSPGLQLQETQYF

d_call: TRBD2
v_call: TRBV7-2
j_call: TRBJ2-2
clone_size: NA
cdr3_length: 17
cdr3_nt: TGTGCCAGCAGCGGACTAGCGGGGGGGCCTAACACCGGGGAGCTGTTTTTT
cdr3_aa: CASSGLAGGPNTGELFF